This T cell receptor (beta chain) came from a study of cytomegalovirus exposure and HLA in healthy donors. Points from the study as a whole: Researchers counted around 180 TCR beta chains as cytomegalovirus-associated. In a later analysis, HLA-associated beta chains showed higher expansion and lower generation probabilities than comparable chains. In a later analysis, a missense DCLRE1C variant was linked to TCR beta V- and J-gene trimming.

Note on this clone: Antigen: not known.

Losses at the gene ends were 10 bases for V and 2 bases for J; bases not matched to a gene: 12. Germline lookup yields CDR1 MNHNS and CDR2 SASEGT. The CDR3 spans 15 residues. The PCR made use of 60 Vbeta and 13 Jbeta primers. As handled by the study authors: Later work found around 72 million unique TCR beta chains, with some 11 million shared. Profiling relied on immunoSEQ multiplex PCR, and the TCRdb table lists in-frame clones only, not all of them. D and trimming come from the DNA, and the V and J calls and clone size come from that table. The sample comprises approximately 53,000 clones, 77% of which are singletons, and approximately 2.7% rests with the top ten.

The sequence came from a woman between 40 and 55 years old in good health and CMV-seropositive. This chain joins TRBV6-1 and TRBJ2-7; 9 bases line up with TRBD2. Sample: PBMCs. Written as DNA, the CDR3 is TGTGCCATCCAGGAGCGGGGGGTAACTACCTACGAGCAGTACTTC. Protein sequence: CAIQERGVTTYEQYF.